This T cell receptor (beta chain) was sequenced in a study of OX40 agonist ivuxolimab in advanced cancers. Overall study context: Of mixed ages from about 23 to 90 and averaging around 60 years, the group was around 78% male. General study results and limits: In the 0.1 to 3.0 mg/kg range, CD4+ and CD8+ blood T cells had expanded clonally by week 6.

Regarding this clone: Its cognate antigen is unknown.

Trimming removed 0 bases from V and 0 bases from J, with 9 bases in between. CDR1 SGDLS and CDR2 YYNGEE come from the germline V gene. This CDR3 spans 16 amino acids. TCRdb's copy holds only in-frame clones and misses some; the assay was immunoSEQ multiplex PCR. The sample yields just under 65,000 clones, almost 85% seen once. The TCR sequence derives from an adult with an advanced solid tumor such as melanoma, head and neck, liver or kidney cancer. Here the sequenced sample was CD4+ or CD8+ T cells sorted from blood, taken in a trial of the OX40 agonist ivuxolimab. The chain carries TRBV9 and TRBJ2-2; no reliable D call. CDR3 sequence reads: CASSVGPIANTGELFF. The CDR3 DNA reads TGTGCCAGCAGCGTAGGCCCTATTGCGAACACCGGGGAGCTGTTTTTT.